The 18 T cell receptor beta chains given below trace back to one sample, sequenced in a study of CD8+CD57+ T cells in acquired aplastic anemia. Genomic DNA served as template for TCR beta VDJ and CDR3 profiling. Each CDR3 protein is one row after TCRdb ran MiXCR on the reads. The repertoire includes more than 45,000 distinct CDR3 sequences, roughly 69% of them detected once, and under 40% sits in the top ten. Sequenced: sorted CD4+, CD8+, or CD8+CD57+ T cells (not recorded which) from PBMCs. These receptors came from a human donor in good health, serving as a control.

The chain links TRBV25-1 to TRBJ1-1, with no clear D. Per germline, CDR1 MGHDK and CDR2 SYGVNS. V lost 6 bases and J 0 bases, leaving 11 bases between the germline ends. This CDR3 is built from 14 residues. CDR3 nucleotide sequence: TGTGCCAGCAGAGCATTAGGAATGAACACTGAAGCTTTCTTT. Protein: CASRALGMNTEAFF. Full variable domain (rest looked up from reference TRBV25-1 and TRBJ1-1): EADIYQTPRYLVIGTGKKITLECSQTMGHDKMYWYQQDPGMELHLIHYSYGVNSTEKGDLSSESTVSRIRTEHFPLTLESARPSHTSQYLCASRALGMNTEAFFGQGTRLTVV.

V gene TRBV24-1 combines with J gene TRBJ1-2; D not resolved. CDR1 and CDR2 (germline): KGHDR, SFDVKD. This CDR3 has 14 residues. V was cut by 4 bases and J by 0 bases, with 8 bases left in between. The DNA of the CDR3 is TGTGCCACCAGTGAGTCTCCTCCTAACTATGGCTACACCTTC. Protein sequence: CATSESPPNYGYTF.

CDR3 nucleotides: TGTGCCAGCAGTGAATTGGACAGTTACAATGAGCAGTTCTTC. This sequence encodes CASSELDSYNEQFF. This chain links TRBV25-1 with TRBJ2-1; tentative D call: TRBD1 (6 bases). The germline gives CDR1 MGHDK, CDR2 SYGVNS. The CDR3 contains 14 residues. Trimming removed 1 base at V and 4 bases at J, with 8 bases between.

This chain connects TRBV2 to TRBJ2-3; D is undetermined. The V end lost 3 bases, the J end lost 2 bases, and 9 bases lay between the germline ends. CDR1 and CDR2 from the germline V gene are SNHLY and FYNNEI. The CDR3 loop spans 14 amino acids. CDR3 amino acids: CASSDGQPTDTQYF. CDR3 nucleotides: TGTGCCAGCAGTGACGGGCAGCCCACAGATACGCAGTATTTT.

V gene TRBV29-1 combines with J gene TRBJ2-7, with 8 bases aligning to TRBD1. CDR3 length: 13 residues. CDR1 is SQVTM and CDR2 is ANQGSEA in the germline V gene. V was pared by 6 bases and J by 2 bases, with 6 bases of the junction left unmatched. CDR3 DNA sequence: TGCAGCGTGATACAGGGGGATACCTACGAGCAGTACTTC. It translates to CSVIQGDTYEQYF.

V is TRBV2 and J is TRBJ2-3; 12 bases agree with TRBD2. The CDR3 spans 15 residues. In germline, CDR1 is SNHLY, CDR2 FYNNEI. The J segment lost 4 bases and the V segment lost 6 bases, leaving 5 bases of the junction unmatched. The chain's CDR3 is CASRLLAGGSDTQYF. The CDR3 DNA reads as TGTGCCAGCAGACTACTAGCGGGGGGATCAGATACGCAGTATTTT.

The V gene is TRBV20-1, the J gene TRBJ1-1; D possibly corresponds to TRBD1 (5 bases). Germline values: CDR1 DFQATT, CDR2 SNEGSKA (reference sequence). The CDR3 loop spans 13 amino acids. Between the trimmed V and J ends, which lost 3 bases and 2 bases, there was a span of 10 bases. Here the CDR3 DNA reads TGCAGTGCTAGTCGGGACCTAAACACTGAAGCTTTCTTT. As protein: CSASRDLNTEAFF.

V is TRBV25-1 and J is TRBJ1-2, with a weak D call TRBD1 (5 bases). Germline V gene sequence: CDR1 MGHDK, CDR2 SYGVNS. Trimming shortened V by 9 bases and J by 2 bases, and 25 bases separated the two germline ends. This CDR3 has 17 residues. The CDR3 nucleotides are TGTGCCAGAGTGGACGGGACGGAAGCTCTTAGAAACTATGGCTACACCTTC. It codes for CARVDGTEALRNYGYTF.

The chain has TRBV10-3 and TRBJ1-2; TRBD1 matches at 7 bases. Germline V gene lookup returns CDR1 ENHRY and CDR2 SYGVKD. Trimming removed 8 bases from V and 4 bases from J; junction bases left unmatched: 1. This CDR3 region has 11 residues. Here the CDR3 DNA reads TGTGCCATCCGGGACAGCTATGGCTACACCTTC. This sequence encodes CAIRDSYGYTF.

V gene TRBV7-3 combines with J gene TRBJ1-3, with D possibly being TRBD1 (6 bases). CDR3 length equals 15 residues. V dropped 8 bases and J dropped 3 bases, with 17 bases sitting between them. Germline V gene sequence: CDR1 SGHTA, CDR2 FQGTGA. CDR3 sequence reads: CASGLTPGVGNTIYF. CDR3 DNA sequence: TGTGCCAGCGGCCTTACCCCAGGGGTTGGAAACACCATATATTTT.

The chain employs TRBV6-1 and TRBJ2-3, with D possibly being TRBD2 (7 bases). Trimming stripped 5 bases from V and 12 bases from J, with 12 bases between. CDR3 length equals 11 residues. Germline CDR1 MNHNS, CDR2 SASEGT. DNA of the CDR3: TGTGCCAGCAGTCCCGGGGGGCGTCAGTATTTT. This encodes CASSPGGRQYF.

The V and J genes are TRBV15 and TRBJ2-3, with unresolved D. V lost 3 bases to trimming and J lost 0 bases, with 13 bases between them. CDR3 length equals 16 residues. Germline V CDR1 and CDR2: LNHNV, YYDKDF (reference sequence). CDR3 sequence reads: CATSRTLKGSTDTQYF. The CDR3 coding sequence is TGTGCCACCAGCAGGACCCTAAAAGGGAGCACAGATACGCAGTATTTT.

The V gene is TRBV7-2, the J gene TRBJ2-2, with D possibly TRBD1 on 5 matching bases. The V end was cut by 1 base, the J end by 7 bases, with 13 bases between. The CDR3 contains 15 residues. The germline CDR1 and CDR2 sequences are SGHTA and FQGNSA. The DNA of the CDR3 is TGTGCCAGCAGCTTAGGCTGGGGCAGGGACGGGGAGCTGTTTTTT. It is translated as CASSLGWGRDGELFF.

The J gene is TRBJ1-1, the V gene TRBV19; D gene unclear. The CDR3 is 14 amino acids. Per germline, CDR1 LNHDA and CDR2 SQIVND (reference sequence). Trimming pared 1 base from V and 2 bases from J, leaving 8 bases between. DNA for the CDR3: TGTGCCAGTAGTATAGTGGCAGGCAACACTGAAGCTTTCTTT. This encodes CASSIVAGNTEAFF.

The chain carries TRBV20-1 and TRBJ1-3; D not resolved. The germline V gene has CDR1 DFQATT and CDR2 SNEGSKA (reference sequence). The CDR3 contains 12 residues. Trimming took off 3 bases at V and 2 bases at J, with 5 bases between the two ends. CDR3 nucleotide sequence: TGCAGTGCTAGGGATCCTGGAAACACCATATATTTT. The encoded protein is CSARDPGNTIYF.

The chain carries TRBV29-1 and TRBJ2-3, with D maybe TRBD1 (5 bases). The germline gives CDR1 SQVTM, CDR2 ANQGSEA. The CDR3 is 12 amino acids. Trimming removed 4 bases from V and 2 bases from J, with 7 bases in between. This CDR3 is CSVGQNTDTQYF. CDR3 DNA: TGCAGCGTTGGACAGAACACAGATACGCAGTATTTT.

This chain's CDR3 is CASPPGIRETQYF. The CDR3, as DNA: TGTGCCAGTCCCCCGGGTATTCGAGAGACCCAGTACTTC. V is TRBV19 and J is TRBJ2-5; D gene unclear. The CDR3 runs to 13 residues. V lost 8 bases, J lost 4 bases, and 14 bases lay in between. Looked up from germline, CDR1 is LNHDA and CDR2 is SQIVND (reference sequence).

V and J are TRBV2 and TRBJ1-2; TRBD1 agrees at 7 bases. CDR1 is SNHLY and CDR2 is FYNNEI in the germline V gene. The CDR3 sequence is 15 residues long. The junction had 8 bases not matched to a gene; V was cut back by 4 bases and J by 3 bases. CDR3 nucleotides: TGTGCCAGCAGTGCCGGAGGGGGCGTTTACTATGGCTACACCTTC. Its translation: CASSAGGGVYYGYTF.